Below, 10 T cell receptor beta chains from the same sample are listed, as sequenced in a study of shared clonotypes between healthy human individuals. Sequencing was performed with immunoSEQ multiplex PCR; in TCRdb, only in-frame clones are kept and a portion is missing. The sample yields 400,000 to 600,000 clones, about 75% seen once. The specimen was PBMCs. The receptor set was obtained from a woman between 35 and 50 years old in good health. Some clones in this sample may be carry-over from other donors' samples.

This clone occurred many times. This rearrangement joins TRBV5-4 to TRBJ2-3, with 12 positions matching TRBD2. This CDR3 has 15 residues. Germline lookup yields CDR1 SGHNT and CDR2 YYREEE (reference sequence). The V gene end was trimmed by 3 bases and the J gene end by 4 bases; junction bases not matched to a gene: 3. The CDR3 loop is CASSYLAGGADTQYF. The CDR3 DNA is TGTGCCAGCAGCTATCTAGCGGGAGGGGCAGATACGCAGTATTTT.

The J gene is TRBJ1-2, the V gene TRBV5-6, with D possibly being TRBD1 (6 bases). The V gene's germline CDR1 is SGHDT and CDR2 YYEEEE. This CDR3 has 13 residues. The V end lost 1 base, the J end lost 4 bases, and 8 bases lay between the germline ends. In DNA form, the CDR3 reads TGTGCCAGCAGCTTGCGGGGGGCCTATGGCTACACCTTC. Translating gives CASSLRGAYGYTF.

The chain has TRBV5-4 and TRBJ2-5; perhaps TRBD1 as D (5 bases). Germline V gene lookup returns CDR1 SGHNT and CDR2 YYREEE (reference sequence). The V end was cut by 4 bases, the J end by 0 bases, with 10 bases between. This CDR3 is built from 14 residues. DNA of the CDR3: TGTGCCAGCAGCCCTGGACATGACCAAGAGACCCAGTACTTC. It translates to CASSPGHDQETQYF.

The genes are TRBV5-1 and TRBJ1-2, with a weak D call TRBD1 (5 bases). Germline V gene lookup returns CDR1 SGHRS and CDR2 YFSETQ. This CDR3 has 13 amino acids. Trimming took 4 bases from V and 13 from J, leaving 20 bases between them. This CDR3 is CASSLDGTATSTF. As DNA, the CDR3 is TGCGCCAGCAGCCTGGACGGGACCGCCACCTCCACCTTC.

This clone was found once. Germline is not matched at one junction end, which may reflect a read error. The chain joins TRBV7-9 to TRBJ2-7; perhaps TRBD1 as D (5 bases). The CDR3 loop spans 13 amino acids. Germline V gene sequence: CDR1 SEHNR, CDR2 FQNEAQ (reference sequence). The DNA for the CDR3 is TGTGCCAGCAGCTTTTACGAGTCCGGACATCCTCGATTC. It encodes CASSFYESGHPRF.

This sequence joins TRBV6-1 and TRBJ1-6; 8 nucleotides align to TRBD1. V shed 5 bases and J 7 bases; nucleotides not matched to a gene: 7. Germline V gene sequence: CDR1 MNHNS, CDR2 SASEGT. The CDR3 is 15 residues long. The CDR3 reads CASSLQGAGNSPLHF. The CDR3 nucleotides are TGTGCCAGCAGTCTTCAGGGGGCAGGGAATTCACCCCTCCACTTT.

The V call is TRBV18, the J call TRBJ1-4; D not certain. Germline CDR1 is KGHSH and CDR2 is LQKENI. The ends were cut back, 3 bases at V and 0 bases at J, with 8 bases in the middle. The CDR3 has 15 amino acids. The CDR3 coding sequence is TGTGCCAGCTCACCGATCCCTGCAACTAATGAAAAACTGTTTTTT. The encoded protein is CASSPIPATNEKLFF. Using reference TRBV18 and TRBJ1-4 for the parts outside the CDR3, the full variable domain is NAGVMQNPRHLVRRRGQEARLRCSPMKGHSHVYWYRQLPEEGLKFMVYLQKENIIDESGMPKERFSAEFPKEGPSILRIQQVVRGDSAAYFCASSPIPATNEKLFFGSGTQLSVL.

The V call is TRBV5-4, the J call TRBJ2-1; 14 bases map to TRBD2. V lost 3 bases to trimming and J lost 3 bases; unmatched junction nucleotides: 5. The CDR3 is made up of 17 amino acids. Looked up from germline, CDR1 is SGHNT and CDR2 is YYREEE (reference sequence). The DNA of the CDR3 is TGTGCCAGCAGCTCCGGGACTAGCGGGGGAGTCTACAATGAGCAGTTCTTC. It translates to CASSSGTSGGVYNEQFF.

The V and J genes are TRBV28 and TRBJ2-5; D may be TRBD2 (6 bases). Between the trimmed V and J ends, which lost 4 bases and 1 base, there was a span of 10 bases. The length of the CDR3 is 14 residues. CDR1 and CDR2 (germline): MDHEN, SYDVKM. The chain's CDR3 is CASSSGGVQETQYF. Here the CDR3 DNA reads TGTGCCAGCAGTTCTGGAGGGGTCCAAGAGACCCAGTACTTC. The full variable domain, in which reference TRBV28 and TRBJ2-5 provide the parts outside the CDR3, is DVKVTQSSRYLVKRTGEKVFLECVQDMDHENMFWYRQDPGLGLRLIYFSYDVKMKEKGDIPEGYSVSREKKERFSLILESASTNQTSMYLCASSSGGVQETQYFGPGTRLLVL.

This clone occurred once. This rearrangement joins TRBV7-9 to TRBJ1-5, with 10 bases matching TRBD1. V dropped 3 bases and J dropped 0; count of bases not matched to a gene: 8. CDR3 length: 18 residues. CDR1 and CDR2 (germline): SEHNR, FQNEAQ (reference sequence). DNA of the CDR3: TGTGCCAGCAGCTTCTGGACAGGGGGAAGGGATAGCAATCAGCCCCAGCATTTT. This gives the protein CASSFWTGGRDSNQPQHF. The variable domain in full, completed from reference TRBV7-9 and TRBJ1-5, reads DTGVSQNPRHKITKRGQNVTFRCDPISEHNRLYWYRQTLGQGPEFLTYFQNEAQLEKSRLLSDRFSAERPKGSFSTLEIQRTEQGDSAMYLCASSFWTGGRDSNQPQHFGDGTRLSIL.